Given below is one T cell receptor beta chain in context. Its specificity is unknown. Losses at the gene ends were 3 bases for V and 5 bases for J; bases not matched to a gene: 10. The CDR3 is 15 amino acids. Germline loops: CDR1 DFQATT, CDR2 SNEGSKA (reference sequence). A single record per CDR3 protein comes from TCRdb applying MiXCR to the RT-PCR reads. The sample consists of about 780,000 distinct CDR3 sequences, roughly 20% of them appearing once. This entry comes from a study of response to subunit inactivated influenza vaccine. Broader study findings: It was suggested by the authors that few new T cells are recruited by each seasonal influenza vaccination.

This TCR derives from a man aged 45-65 years who received an inactivated influenza vaccine. V is TRBV20-1 and J is TRBJ2-5; 9 bases match TRBD2. The sequences come from PBMCs from blood, collected around 5 days after vaccination. The CDR3 DNA follows: TGCAGTGCTAGGAATGCAGCGGGGGGCGGGGAGACCCAGTACTTC. This codes for CSARNAAGGGETQYF.